The 11 T cell receptor beta chains below all came from one sample that was sequenced in a study of blood T cell repertoires in COVID-19. The table came from immunoSEQ multiplex PCR; TCRdb's copy has only in-frame clones and leaves some out. The sample lists 130,000 or so clones, around 80% occurring once. Sequenced sample: PBMCs or T cells enriched from blood (not recorded which). The receptors here all came from a man aged 35 to 55 with acute COVID-19.

The V call is TRBV7-9, the J call TRBJ2-1; weak D call: TRBD1 (6 bases). CDR1 and CDR2 (germline): SEHNR, FQNEAQ (reference sequence). This CDR3 is built from 12 residues. Deletions cut 5 bases from V and 13 bases from J, with 15 bases between. The DNA for the CDR3 is TGTGCCAGCAGCCTCGGGGCAGGGGCACAGTTCTTC. As protein: CASSLGAGAQFF.

This clone was found a few times. J is TRBJ1-1 and V is TRBV7-9, with TRBD1 as a possible D gene (5 bases). Trimming pared 8 bases from V and 2 bases from J, leaving 18 bases between. Germline V gives CDR1 SEHNR, CDR2 FQNEAQ (reference sequence). CDR3 size: 15 residues. CDR3 loop: CASCEGAGLNTEAFF. The CDR3 DNA is TGTGCCAGCTGTGAAGGGGCAGGGCTAAACACTGAAGCTTTCTTT.

The J gene is TRBJ1-1, the V gene TRBV12-3 or TRBV12-4; D may be TRBD1 (5 bases). V lost 7 bases, J lost 1 base, and 10 bases lay in between. The CDR3 loop spans 13 amino acids. CDR3 sequence reads: CASNPGQNTEAFF. Written as DNA, the CDR3 is TGTGCCAGCAACCCAGGACAGAACACTGAAGCTTTCTTT.

The J gene is TRBJ2-2, the V gene TRBV6-1; 7 nucleotides match TRBD2. The CDR3 spans 13 residues. Germline loops: CDR1 MNHNS, CDR2 SASEGT. The J segment lost 6 bases and the V segment lost 3 bases, leaving 1 base of the junction unmatched. The CDR3 nucleotides are TGTGCCAGCAGTGAGGGAGGGCCCGGGGAGCTGTTTTTT. Its protein product is CASSEGGPGELFF.

This chain links TRBV29-1 with TRBJ2-6, with D possibly TRBD2 on 5 matching bases. Between the trimmed V and J ends, which lost 3 bases and 2 bases, there was a span of 8 bases. CDR1 is SQVTM and CDR2 is ANQGSEA in the germline V gene. This CDR3 comprises 14 residues. The DNA of the CDR3 is TGCAGCGTTGATGAGGGCCCTGGGGCCAACGTCCTGACTTTC. Translation: CSVDEGPGANVLTF.

The chain recombines TRBV19 with TRBJ1-5; TRBD1 might be the D (5 bases). This CDR3 contains 14 residues. Per germline, CDR1 LNHDA and CDR2 SQIVND (reference sequence). V was pared by 9 bases and J by 2 bases, with 14 bases between. CDR3 amino acids: CASQAGGGNQPQHF. The CDR3 bases are TGTGCCAGCCAAGCCGGGGGGGGCAATCAGCCCCAGCATTTT.

The V call is TRBV6-1, the J call TRBJ2-4, with a weak D call TRBD1 (7 bases). The CDR3 sequence is 16 residues long. Trimming left V 0 bases short and J 2 bases short, with 11 bases between. The germline CDR1 and CDR2 sequences are MNHNS and SASEGT. The CDR3 sequence: CASSEAEGQPKNIQYF. In DNA form, the CDR3 reads TGTGCCAGCAGTGAAGCGGAGGGACAGCCCAAAAACATTCAGTACTTC.

This chain connects TRBV6-5 to TRBJ2-5; 7 bases match TRBD1. V lost 7 bases to trimming and J lost 4 bases; unmatched junction nucleotides: 6. Germline lookup yields CDR1 MNHEY and CDR2 SVGAGI. This CDR3 is built from 13 residues. The CDR3: CASTKGGRETQYF. In DNA form, the CDR3 reads TGTGCCAGCACCAAAGGGGGCAGAGAGACCCAGTACTTC.

V usage is TRBV19 and J usage is TRBJ1-5; 10 bases map to TRBD1. Germline trimming cut 3 bases from V and 4 bases from J; bases unmatched to any gene: 3. CDR3 length: 15 residues. CDR1 and CDR2 (germline): LNHDA, SQIVND (reference sequence). CDR3 region: CASSMEGQGNQPQHF. CDR3 bases: TGTGCCAGTAGTATGGAGGGACAGGGGAATCAGCCCCAGCATTTT.

V gene TRBV9 combines with J gene TRBJ2-7, with 10 bases matching TRBD2. Germline V CDR1 and CDR2: SGDLS, YYNGEE. With 2 bases clipped from V and 2 bases from J, the junction kept 4 bases outside the gene matches. CDR3 length equals 15 residues. The CDR3 reads CASSVLAGGPYEQYF. The CDR3 nucleotides read TGTGCCAGCAGCGTTTTAGCGGGAGGTCCCTACGAGCAGTACTTC.

The chain's CDR3 is CASSPRGSNSPLHF. The CDR3 DNA reads TGTGCCAGCAGCCCCCGGGGATCTAATTCACCCCTCCACTTT. The chain carries TRBV3-1 (or the pseudogene TRBV3-2) and TRBJ1-6; D ambiguous. Germline V CDR1 and CDR2: LGHDT, YNNKEL (reference sequence). There are 14 residues in the CDR3. Trimming removed 4 bases from V and 6 bases from J, with 10 bases in between.